The TCR beta chain described here comes from a study of blood T cell repertoires in COVID-19. The overall study: The United States, Italy and Spain were the sources of the acute and convalescent COVID-19 samples.

Profiled with immunoSEQ multiplex PCR; TCRdb holds only in-frame clones, not every one. The sample lists 35,000 to 50,000 clones, about 83% occurring once. This clone has just a few counts. The ends were cut back, 5 bases at V and 0 bases at J, with 16 bases in the middle. Germline lookup yields CDR1 SEHNR and CDR2 FQNEAQ (reference sequence). This CDR3 spans 16 amino acids. The material sequenced was peripheral blood. The chain has TRBV7-9 and TRBJ1-2; D perhaps matches TRBD1 (6 bases). This sequence originates from an elderly woman with acute or convalescent COVID-19. As DNA, the CDR3 is TGTGCCAGCAGCCCTGGGGTGACAGGAGCTAACTATGGCTACACCTTC. This sequence encodes CASSPGVTGANYGYTF. Full variable domain (outside the CDR3, taken from reference TRBV7-9 and TRBJ1-2): DTGVSQNPRHKITKRGQNVTFRCDPISEHNRLYWYRQTLGQGPEFLTYFQNEAQLEKSRLLSDRFSAERPKGSFSTLEIQRTEQGDSAMYLCASSPGVTGANYGYTFGSGTRLTVV.